Below, 28 T cell receptor beta chains from the same sample are listed, as sequenced in a study of blood T cells in healthy people across ages. The authors ran a second PCR of about 6 to 11 cycles using a sample-barcoded 5' primer and a J-beta primer mix. TCRdb reprocessed the 5' RACE reads with MiXCR, giving one entry per CDR3 protein. The sample includes some 1.4 million distinct CDR3 sequences, roughly 45% of them seen just once. The sample comprised blood. The receptor set was obtained from a young woman in good health.

The chain couples TRBV5-5 to TRBJ1-2; D is ambiguous. Germline V lookup: CDR1 SGHKS, CDR2 YYEKEE (reference sequence). CDR3 length equals 15 residues. Trimming left V 1 base short and J 10 bases short, with 20 bases between. CDR3 nucleotides: TGTGCCAGCAGCTTGTATCAGGCCCTTAGTCAGGTCTACACCTTC. It encodes CASSLYQALSQVYTF.

This clonotype was counted at least ten times. The CDR3 nucleotides are TGCAGTGCTAGAGAGGCGACTGTGCTAGCCCAGTACTTC. Translated: CSAREATVLAQYF. The gene calls are TRBV20-1 and TRBJ2-5; D gene unclear. V lost 0 bases to trimming and J lost 9 bases, with 14 bases between them. There are 13 residues in the CDR3. The germline CDR1 and CDR2 sequences are DFQATT and SNEGSKA (reference sequence).

This chain links TRBV5-1 with TRBJ2-5; D gene unclear. The J call may be mistaken, given a closer DNA end match to TRBJ2-7. From germline, CDR1 is SGHRS and CDR2 YFSETQ. This CDR3 contains 17 residues. DNA of the CDR3: TGCGCCAGCAGCTTGGGGGTGTCTGCCGAAAACCGCTACGAGCAGTACTTC. The encoded protein is CASSLGVSAENRYEQYF.

The V gene is TRBV20-1, the J gene TRBJ1-4; D not resolved. Germline CDR1 and CDR2: DFQATT and SNEGSKA (reference sequence). The CDR3 runs to 19 residues. V gave up 0 bases and J gave up 3 bases, with 23 bases separating them. CDR3 loop: CSARDPGESLKTPNEKLFF. CDR3 DNA sequence: TGCAGTGCTAGAGATCCCGGAGAGAGCCTTAAGACCCCTAATGAAAAACTGTTTTTT.

This clonotype was observed a few times. The V call is TRBV4-1, the J call TRBJ2-1; a possible D gene is TRBD1 (5 bases). This CDR3 comprises 15 residues. Germline-derived CDR1 and CDR2 are MGHRA and YSYEKL. V gave up 4 bases and J gave up 3 bases, with 13 bases separating them. The CDR3 nucleotides are TGCGCCAGCAGCCCCACAGGAAACATCTACAATGAGCAGTTCTTC. Translated: CASSPTGNIYNEQFF.

The gene calls are TRBV6-5 and TRBJ1-1; D gene unclear. Trimming cost V 6 bases and J 0 bases, with 11 bases left between them. CDR3 length equals 14 residues. The V gene's germline CDR1 is MNHEY and CDR2 SVGAGI. CDR3: CASSPAPLNTEAFF. CDR3 nucleotide sequence: TGTGCCAGCAGCCCAGCGCCCCTGAACACTGAAGCTTTCTTT.

Only a few counts were recorded for this clonotype. The chain is built from TRBV6-1 and TRBJ2-1; D is unclear. The CDR3 covers 15 residues. The germline gives CDR1 MNHNS, CDR2 SASEGT. V dropped 6 bases and J dropped 0 bases, with 12 bases sitting between them. CDR3 nucleotide sequence: TGTGCCAGCAGAGAGATCTACGGCTCCTACAATGAGCAGTTCTTC. Amino acid sequence: CASREIYGSYNEQFF.

This clonotype was observed a handful of times. The chain carries TRBV2 and TRBJ2-7; 8 positions match TRBD1. Germline V lookup: CDR1 SNHLY, CDR2 FYNNEI. This CDR3 has 14 residues. The junction had 8 bases not matched to a gene; V was cut back by 10 bases and J by 0 bases. The CDR3 DNA sequence: TGTGCCACGGACCGGGACAGGTCCTCCTACGAGCAGTACTTC. Its translation: CATDRDRSSYEQYF.

This clonotype was seen a few times. The chain has TRBV3-1 and TRBJ1-2; D gene unclear. The germline V gene encodes CDR1 LGHDT and CDR2 YNNKEL (reference sequence). The CDR3 contains 15 residues. V was cut by 1 base and J by 6 bases, with 15 bases left in between. The chain's CDR3 is CASSQVTTRGHGYTF. CDR3 coding DNA: TGTGCCAGCAGCCAAGTTACAACACGGGGTCATGGCTACACCTTC. Filled out from reference TRBV3-1 and TRBJ1-2, the complete variable domain reads DTAVSQTPKYLVTQMGNDKSIKCEQNLGHDTMYWYKQDSKKFLKIMFSYNNKELIINETVPNRFSPKSPDKAHLNLHINSLELGDSAVYFCASSQVTTRGHGYTFGSGTRLTVV.

This chain uses TRBV20-1 with TRBJ1-1; the match to TRBD1 covers 7 bases. Germline CDR1 is DFQATT and CDR2 is SNEGSKA (reference sequence). This CDR3 spans 12 amino acids. The V segment lost 5 bases and the J segment 6 bases; nucleotides outside the gene matches: 6. CDR3 protein: CSADGGGPEAFF. The CDR3, as DNA: TGCAGTGCTGACGGAGGGGGCCCTGAAGCTTTCTTT.

The V call is TRBV3-1, the J call TRBJ2-1; TRBD1 agrees at 8 bases. J was trimmed by 7 bases and V by 0 bases; bases with no gene match: 8. CDR1 is LGHDT and CDR2 is YNNKEL in the germline V gene (reference sequence). This CDR3 spans 16 amino acids. CDR3 loop: CASSQDVAGGGNEQFF. The CDR3 DNA reads TGTGCCAGCAGCCAAGATGTTGCAGGGGGCGGGAATGAGCAGTTCTTC.

This clonotype was found once. The chain recombines TRBV12-5 with TRBJ2-4, with D hard to call. Deletions cut 6 bases from V and 8 bases from J, with 11 bases between. CDR1 LGHNT and CDR2 FRNRAP come from the germline V gene. The CDR3 totals 12 residues. The CDR3 sequence: CASGSTPDIQYF. Here the CDR3 DNA reads TGTGCTAGTGGAAGCACTCCGGACATTCAGTACTTC.

The chain employs TRBV28 and TRBJ2-2, with D perhaps TRBD2 (6 bases). V lost 8 bases and J lost 7, with 20 bases in between. CDR1 and CDR2 (germline): MDHEN, SYDVKM. The CDR3 extends over 15 amino acids. The CDR3 nucleotides read TGTGCCAGCGAAGCTACCGGGACTTTGCACGGGGAGCTGTTTTTT. The encoded protein is CASEATGTLHGELFF.

The gene calls are TRBV15 and TRBJ1-1; the match to TRBD1 covers 11 bases. V trimming: 5 bases; J trimming: 7 bases; junction bases outside the gene matches: 9. In germline, CDR1 is LNHNV, CDR2 YYDKDF (reference sequence). The CDR3 spans 15 residues. As DNA, the CDR3 is TGTGCCACCAGCGGCCGGGACAGGGGGTTGTATGAAGCTTTCTTT. Translating it yields CATSGRDRGLYEAFF.

This chain links TRBV28 with TRBJ1-2, with 8 nucleotides matching TRBD1. CDR3 length equals 15 residues. Germline assignment: CDR1 MDHEN and CDR2 SYDVKM. The ends lost 6 bases at V and 4 bases at J; junction bases unmatched: 10. The CDR3 region has the DNA TGTGCCAGCAGGGACCCAGGGGGCGGCGGCTATGGCTACACCTTC. Translating it yields CASRDPGGGGYGYTF.

This chain connects TRBV29-1 to TRBJ2-4; the D gene could be TRBD1 or TRBD2 (6 bases each). This CDR3 is built from 14 residues. Between the trimmed V and J ends, which lost 5 bases and 13 bases, there was a span of 24 bases. Per the germline V gene, CDR1 is SQVTM and CDR2 is ANQGSEA. In nucleotides, the CDR3 is TGCAGCGTTAAGGGGGGCTCGGGGGTACATGAGCAGTACTTC. Its protein product is CSVKGGSGVHEQYF.

This chain uses TRBV7-9 with TRBJ1-1, with D possibly matching TRBD1 (6 bases). From germline, CDR1 is SEHNR and CDR2 FQNEAQ (reference sequence). The germline V and J ends were trimmed by 3 bases and 6 bases, with 20 bases remaining between them. The CDR3 extends over 16 amino acids. CDR3 region: CASSFGLLQGSPEAFF. The CDR3 region has the DNA TGTGCCAGCAGCTTTGGCCTTTTACAGGGATCCCCTGAAGCTTTCTTT. Supplemented by reference TRBV7-9 and TRBJ1-1, the full variable domain reads DTGVSQNPRHKITKRGQNVTFRCDPISEHNRLYWYRQTLGQGPEFLTYFQNEAQLEKSRLLSDRFSAERPKGSFSTLEIQRTEQGDSAMYLCASSFGLLQGSPEAFFGQGTRLTVV.

The chain is built from TRBV10-3 and TRBJ2-5, with TRBD2 as a possible D gene (6 bases). The CDR3 totals 13 residues. From germline, CDR1 is ENHRY and CDR2 SYGVKD. The ends were cut back, 3 bases at V and 4 bases at J, with 9 bases in the middle. The CDR3 reads CAISDIGGETQYF. CDR3 bases: TGTGCCATCAGTGACATCGGGGGAGAGACCCAGTACTTC.

This clonotype has a handful of counts. The gene calls are TRBV14 and TRBJ1-1; D is unresolved. The V end was cut by 0 bases, the J end by 4 bases, with 15 bases between. Germline V gene lookup returns CDR1 SGHDN and CDR2 FVKESK. The CDR3 spans 16 residues. The CDR3 DNA is TGTGCCAGCAGCCAAGATAGATGGGCATTTGTCACTGAAGCTTTCTTT. Translating it yields CASSQDRWAFVTEAFF.

The rearrangement uses TRBV7-9 and TRBJ1-2; D ambiguous. Trimming pared 5 bases from V and 1 base from J, leaving 11 bases between. Germline V gives CDR1 SEHNR, CDR2 FQNEAQ (reference sequence). The CDR3 loop spans 14 amino acids. CDR3 DNA: TGTGCCAGCAGCGTAGGACGGAATAACTATGGCTACACCTTC. Its protein is CASSVGRNNYGYTF.

This chain uses TRBV12-3 or TRBV12-4 with TRBJ1-2; TRBD1 agrees at 7 bases. This CDR3 comprises 15 residues. Losses at the gene ends were 6 bases for V and 6 bases for J; bases not matched to a gene: 13. The CDR3 loop is CASRPYDRDYDGYTF. The CDR3 bases are TGTGCCAGCAGACCGTACGACAGGGACTATGATGGCTACACCTTC.

The chain couples TRBV5-1 to TRBJ1-4, with 7 bases that match TRBD1. CDR1 is SGHRS, CDR2 YFSETQ, per germline. V trimming: 4 bases; J trimming: 7 bases; junction bases outside the gene matches: 13. The CDR3 contains 16 residues. This chain's CDR3 is CASSPNNRGGSEKLFF. Written as DNA, the CDR3 is TGCGCCAGCAGCCCGAATAACAGGGGAGGTAGTGAAAAACTGTTTTTT.

The chain couples TRBV2 to TRBJ2-1; TRBD2 matches 8 bases. The CDR3 loop spans 14 amino acids. Germline V gives CDR1 SNHLY, CDR2 FYNNEI. V lost 1 base to trimming and J lost 6 bases; unmatched junction nucleotides: 2. The CDR3: CASSEELAANEQFF. DNA for the CDR3: TGTGCCAGCAGTGAAGAACTAGCGGCCAATGAGCAGTTCTTC.

This clonotype was detected a few times. This rearrangement joins TRBV7-9 to TRBJ2-1; D unresolved. CDR3 length: 12 amino acids. CDR1 and CDR2 (germline): SEHNR, FQNEAQ (reference sequence). Trimming took off 5 bases at V and 4 bases at J, with 6 bases between the two ends. The CDR3 nucleotides read TGTGCCAGCAGCGGCCCATACAATGAGCAGTTCTTC. This sequence encodes CASSGPYNEQFF.

This clonotype turned up a few times. The V and J genes are TRBV3-1 and TRBJ2-7; 9 bases map to TRBD2. The J call is uncertain, as TRBJ2-5 better fits the DNA end. The CDR3 sequence is 15 residues long. In germline, CDR1 is LGHDT, CDR2 YNNKEL (reference sequence). CDR3 DNA: TGTGCCAGCAGCCCCGTAGCGGGAGCGGGGGAGACCCAGTACTTC. It encodes CASSPVAGAGETQYF.

V usage is TRBV7-9 and J usage is TRBJ2-4; 9 bases match TRBD1. Trimming at V came to 5 bases and at J to 3 bases, leaving 5 bases not matched to a gene. CDR1 is SEHNR and CDR2 is FQNEAQ in the germline V gene (reference sequence). The CDR3 is 15 amino acids. The CDR3 sequence: CASSPGQGGKNIQYF. The CDR3 coding sequence is TGTGCCAGCAGCCCGGGACAGGGAGGCAAAAACATTCAGTACTTC.

This clonotype was detected a few times. This chain connects TRBV6-1 to TRBJ2-3; no clear D. Between the trimmed V and J ends, which lost 2 bases and 3 bases, there was a span of 9 bases. The CDR3 contains 14 residues. Germline CDR1 reads MNHNS; CDR2 reads SASEGT. The CDR3 reads CASSEMGFTDTQYF. The CDR3, as DNA: TGTGCCAGCAGTGAAATGGGTTTTACAGATACGCAGTATTTT.

This clonotype has only a few counts. The chain joins TRBV13 to TRBJ2-7, with D perhaps being TRBD1 or TRBD2 (5 bases each). With 5 bases removed from V and 0 bases from J, the gap between germline ends came to 8 bases. Germline V gene lookup returns CDR1 PRHDT and CDR2 FYEKMQ (reference sequence). CDR3 length equals 13 residues. The CDR3 here is CASSEGTSYEQYF. CDR3 nucleotide sequence: TGTGCCAGCAGCGAGGGGACCTCCTACGAGCAGTACTTC.